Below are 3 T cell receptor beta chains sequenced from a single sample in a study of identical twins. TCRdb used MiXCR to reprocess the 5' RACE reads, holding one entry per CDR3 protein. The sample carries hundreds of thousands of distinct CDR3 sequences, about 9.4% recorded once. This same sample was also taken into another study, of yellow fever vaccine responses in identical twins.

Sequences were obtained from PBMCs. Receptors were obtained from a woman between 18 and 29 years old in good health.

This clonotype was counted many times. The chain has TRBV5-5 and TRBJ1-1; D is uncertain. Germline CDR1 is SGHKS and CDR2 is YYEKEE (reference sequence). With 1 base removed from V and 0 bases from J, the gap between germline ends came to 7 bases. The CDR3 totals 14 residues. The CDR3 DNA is TGTGCCAGCAGCTTGAGGAGTCTGAACACTGAAGCTTTCTTT. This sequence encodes CASSLRSLNTEAFF.

In DNA form, the CDR3 reads TGCGCCAGCAGCGCTGCGGGACTAGCGGTCAATGAGCAGTTCTTC. Its protein is CASSAAGLAVNEQFF. The J gene is TRBJ2-1, the V gene TRBV5-1, with 11 bases lining up with TRBD2. The CDR3 runs 15 residues. The V and J ends lost 4 bases and 6 bases, in that order; junction bases with no gene match: 6. Germline CDR1 and CDR2: SGHRS and YFSETQ.

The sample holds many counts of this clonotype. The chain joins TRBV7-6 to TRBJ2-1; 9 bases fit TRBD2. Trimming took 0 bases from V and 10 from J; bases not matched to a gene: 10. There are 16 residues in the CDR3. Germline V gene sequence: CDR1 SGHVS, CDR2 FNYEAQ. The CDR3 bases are TGTGCCAGCAGCTTAGCGAATGATGGGACTAGCAACGAGCAGTTCTTC. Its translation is CASSLANDGTSNEQFF. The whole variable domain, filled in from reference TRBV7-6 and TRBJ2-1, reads GAGVSQSPRYKVTKRGQDVALRCDPISGHVSLYWYRQALGQGPEFLTYFNYEAQQDKSGLPNDRFSAERPEGSISTLTIQRTEQRDSAMYRCASSLANDGTSNEQFFGPGTRLTVL.